This T cell receptor beta chain was recorded in a study of response to subunit inactivated influenza vaccine (dated by TCRdb to between 2017 and 2018). Turning to the overall study: Deep quantitative T cell receptor repertoire profiling was used in the study to track responses to a trivalent subunit inactivated influenza vaccine.

Trimming costs V 3 bases and J 7 bases, and their ends lie 18 bases apart. Its CDR3 holds 15 amino acids, cysteine through phenylalanine. The read is trimmed to its CDR3 DNA, 45 bases read in frame from base 1. Sequences MDHEN (CDR1) and SYDVKM (CDR2) are obtained from the germline V gene. The paper as a whole reports these results and caveats: It was suggested by the authors that each seasonal influenza vaccination may recruit only a limited number of new T cells.

Library preparation was by RT-PCR. Reads for this sample came from an Illumina HiSeq 2500. Using fastp trimming at Q25 and MiXCR clonotype assembly, TCRdb reanalyzed the public sequencing data and kept in-frame beta chains. All rows with the same CDR3 protein become a single entry with the most common DNA and genes. The sample table holds some 800,000 distinct CDR3 sequences, of which 21% were seen once. In total, the top ten clones hold 10% of the sample. This clonotype was seen repeatedly, ten times or more. Its target antigen remains unknown. No per-base quality is available; no much larger clone lies one base away.

The sequence links TRBV28 to TRBJ2-5; there is no confident call for the D gene. This sample comprised PBMCs from blood, obtained around 5 days after vaccination. The receptor was derived from a man aged 50 to 60 who received an inactivated influenza vaccine. Donor details come from another sample of the same person, matched by shared clones. Here the CDR3 is given as CASSFSDRAYGTQYF. The DNA reads TGTGCCAGCAGTTTCAGTGATCGGGCCTATGGGACCCAGTACTTC.